This T cell receptor (beta chain) is drawn from a study of T-cell reconstitution after alpha-beta-depleted transplantation in children. During its preparation, the TCRbeta library received unique molecular identifiers. A single record per CDR3 protein comes from TCRdb applying MiXCR to the PCR reads. The sample carries a few hundred thousand distinct CDR3 sequences, around 9.9% recorded once. This TCR was recovered from a human donor who donated a stem cell graft to a child with acute myeloid leukemia. The sequenced sample was PBMCs from the stem cell graft donor, obtained from the stem cell graft.

The CDR3 reads CASSPQPRDSGNTIYF. DNA of the CDR3: TGTGCCAGCAGTCCACAGCCCCGGGACTCTGGAAACACCATATATTTT. The V and J genes are TRBV12-3 or TRBV12-4 and TRBJ1-3, with no clear D. This CDR3 has 16 amino acids. Trimming took 5 bases from V and 0 from J, leaving 14 bases between them.